Each of the 31 T cell receptor beta chains below was sequenced from the same sample in a study of blood T cell repertoires in COVID-19. Some clones are missing from TCRdb's copy, which holds only in-frame ones; the method was immunoSEQ multiplex PCR. In the table there are about 210,000 clones, about 85% of which are singletons. What was sequenced was peripheral blood. The receptor set was obtained from a man aged 35-49 years with acute or convalescent COVID-19.

CDR3 coding DNA: TGTGCCTGGAGAAAGTTGAGGATCCTGTTTTTT. As protein: CAWRKLRILFF. This chain links TRBV30 with TRBJ1-4; no reliable D call. Germline CDR1 GTSNPN, CDR2 SVGIG (reference sequence). V lost 3 bases, J lost 14 bases, and 13 bases lay in between. The CDR3 has 11 residues.

V gene TRBV4-1 combines with J gene TRBJ2-1; 11 nucleotides align to TRBD2. CDR3 length equals 16 residues. Losses at the gene ends were 4 bases for V and 5 bases for J; bases not matched to a gene: 7. CDR1 is MGHRA, CDR2 YSYEKL, per germline. The CDR3 region is CASSPPGLAGNNEQFF. In DNA form, the CDR3 reads TGCGCCAGCAGCCCCCCCGGACTAGCGGGCAACAATGAGCAGTTCTTC.

This sequence joins TRBV7-8 and TRBJ1-2; TRBD1 might be the D (6 bases). The CDR3 covers 15 residues. Germline CDR1 and CDR2: SGHVS and FQNEAQ. The V and J ends lost 1 base and 2 bases respectively, with 11 bases between them. The CDR3 DNA is TGTGCCAGCAGCTTAGATCCAGGGGACAACTATGGCTACACCTTC. Translating gives CASSLDPGDNYGYTF.

J is TRBJ2-7 and V is TRBV24-1, with TRBD1 identical over 10 bases. The trim removed 3 bases at V and 2 bases at J, leaving 12 bases unmatched. CDR3 size: 18 residues. CDR1 is KGHDR and CDR2 is SFDVKD in the germline V gene. The CDR3 bases are TGTGCCACCAGTGATAATAGGGGACAGGGGCTCCTCACCTACGAGCAGTACTTC. It yields the protein CATSDNRGQGLLTYEQYF.

The V call is TRBV13, the J call TRBJ1-2; D is possibly TRBD1 (5 bases). The germline CDR1 and CDR2 sequences are PRHDT and FYEKMQ (reference sequence). This CDR3 region has 16 residues. Trimming shortened V by 0 bases and J by 0 bases, and 11 bases separated the two germline ends. The CDR3 region is CASSLGRARANYGYTF. In DNA form, the CDR3 reads TGTGCCAGCAGCTTAGGCAGGGCGAGAGCTAACTATGGCTACACCTTC. The full variable domain, its missing parts supplied by reference TRBV13 and TRBJ1-2, is AAGVIQSPRHLIKEKRETATLKCYPIPRHDTVYWYQQGPGQDPQFLISFYEKMQSDKGSIPDRFSAQQFSDYHSELNMSSLELGDSALYFCASSLGRARANYGYTFGSGTRLTVV.

The CDR3 spells CASSLEAGGGEQYF. The CDR3 coding sequence is TGCGCCAGCAGCTTGGAGGCAGGGGGCGGCGAGCAGTACTTC. This chain links TRBV5-1 with TRBJ2-7, with 8 positions matching TRBD1. Germline lookup yields CDR1 SGHRS and CDR2 YFSETQ. The CDR3 contains 14 residues. Losses at the gene ends were 0 bases for V and 6 bases for J; bases not matched to a gene: 5.

The J gene is TRBJ2-3, the V gene TRBV29-1; 14 positions agree with TRBD2. CDR1 SQVTM and CDR2 ANQGSEA come from the germline V gene. The V segment lost 4 bases and the J segment 0 bases; nucleotides outside the gene matches: 12. The CDR3 is made up of 19 amino acids. The CDR3 loop reads CSVAGGLAGDVFSTDTQYF. The CDR3 nucleotides are TGCAGCGTTGCCGGGGGACTAGCGGGAGACGTCTTTAGCACAGATACGCAGTATTTT.

The chain couples TRBV14 to TRBJ1-1; perhaps TRBD1 as D (5 bases). The CDR3 runs 13 residues. The V end was cut by 4 bases, the J end by 2 bases, with 8 bases between. CDR1 SGHDN and CDR2 FVKESK come from the germline V gene. Written as DNA, the CDR3 is TGTGCCAGCAGCCGACAGACTAACACTGAAGCTTTCTTT. Translating gives CASSRQTNTEAFF.

This chain links TRBV29-1 with TRBJ2-7; D possibly corresponds to TRBD1 (6 bases). The V gene lost 8 bases and the J gene lost 1 base, with 12 bases spanning the gap. This CDR3 has 12 amino acids. The germline gives CDR1 SQVTM, CDR2 ANQGSEA. CDR3 loop: CSYRTDSYEQYF. Here the CDR3 DNA reads TGCAGCTACCGGACAGATTCCTACGAGCAGTACTTC.

The chain carries TRBV27 and TRBJ2-7, with 12 bases identical to TRBD2. This CDR3 region has 17 residues. Germline values: CDR1 MNHEY, CDR2 SMNVEV (reference sequence). The ends lost 6 bases at V and 3 bases at J; junction bases unmatched: 12. The CDR3 coding sequence is TGTGCCAGCAGCCGCCCGCGCGGACTAGCGGGGTACTACGAGCAGTACTTC. Residues: CASSRPRGLAGYYEQYF.

This chain joins TRBV28 and TRBJ1-6, with D possibly being TRBD1 (5 bases). CDR3 length: 18 residues. The germline V gene encodes CDR1 MDHEN and CDR2 SYDVKM. V was trimmed by 2 bases and J by 2 bases, leaving 16 bases between them. Written as DNA, the CDR3 is TGTGCCAGCAGTTTACCCCGGGGGAGGGGTCCCTATAATTCACCCCTCCACTTT. This codes for CASSLPRGRGPYNSPLHF. The full variable domain, in which reference TRBV28 and TRBJ1-6 provide the parts outside the CDR3, is DVKVTQSSRYLVKRTGEKVFLECVQDMDHENMFWYRQDPGLGLRLIYFSYDVKMKEKGDIPEGYSVSREKKERFSLILESASTNQTSMYLCASSLPRGRGPYNSPLHFGNGTRLTVT.

The chain recombines TRBV5-1 with TRBJ1-1; 7 nucleotides match TRBD1. The CDR3 runs to 18 residues. Germline-derived CDR1 and CDR2 are SGHRS and YFSETQ. With 5 bases clipped from V and 0 bases from J, the junction kept 16 bases outside the gene matches. CDR3: CASSSPPTGASMNTEAFF. CDR3 coding DNA: TGCGCCAGCAGTTCTCCGCCTACAGGGGCGAGCATGAACACTGAAGCTTTCTTT.

A few counts support this clone. The V and J genes are TRBV27 and TRBJ1-2; D is undetermined. The CDR3 is 14 residues long. The V end was cut by 4 bases, the J end by 1 base, with 10 bases between. CDR1 and CDR2 (germline): MNHEY, SMNVEV (reference sequence). The CDR3 spells CASSYLPFNYGYTF. CDR3 bases: TGTGCCAGCAGTTACTTACCCTTTAACTATGGCTACACCTTC.

The rearrangement uses TRBV9 and TRBJ2-3; perhaps TRBD2 as D (5 bases). V was pared by 3 bases and J by 2 bases, with 16 bases between. Looked up from germline, CDR1 is SGDLS and CDR2 is YYNGEE. This CDR3 region has 16 residues. For the CDR3, the DNA is TGTGCCAGCAGCGGCCATCTGACTACTAACACAGATACGCAGTATTTT. This encodes CASSGHLTTNTDTQYF.

The V call is TRBV7-9, the J call TRBJ2-2, with D perhaps TRBD2 (6 bases). The CDR3 sequence is 18 residues long. The germline gives CDR1 SEHNR, CDR2 FQNEAQ (reference sequence). With 7 bases removed from V and 5 bases from J, the gap between germline ends came to 26 bases. The CDR3 sequence: CASISGGTAGIGTGELFF. The CDR3 DNA reads TGTGCCAGCATCTCTGGGGGGACGGCAGGGATAGGAACCGGGGAGCTGTTTTTT.

This clone was observed once. This chain uses TRBV7-9 with TRBJ2-1, with 10 positions matching TRBD2. CDR1 is SEHNR, CDR2 FQNEAQ, per germline (reference sequence). There are 15 residues in the CDR3. V was clipped by 3 bases and J by 7 bases; unmatched bases: 6. The CDR3 here is CASSFSSGSSNEQFF. In DNA form, the CDR3 reads TGTGCCAGCAGCTTTTCTAGCGGGAGTAGTAATGAGCAGTTCTTC.

This rearrangement joins TRBV5-1 to TRBJ1-4; D gene unclear. This CDR3 has 14 amino acids. The V and J ends lost 0 bases and 8 bases respectively, with 11 bases between them. Per germline, CDR1 SGHRS and CDR2 YFSETQ. CDR3 protein: CASSLGPEEEKLFF. The CDR3 nucleotides read TGCGCCAGCAGCTTGGGGCCCGAGGAGGAAAAACTGTTTTTT.

The CDR3 loop reads CASSYSNAESYEQYF. DNA of the CDR3: TGTGCCAGCAGTTACTCGAACGCGGAGTCCTACGAGCAGTACTTC. V usage is TRBV6-5 and J usage is TRBJ2-7; D ambiguous. The germline V gene has CDR1 MNHEY and CDR2 SVGAGI. V was cut by 0 bases and J by 1 base, with 10 bases left in between. The CDR3 runs 15 residues.

V gene TRBV19 combines with J gene TRBJ2-7, with TRBD1 as a possible D gene (5 bases). V shed 5 bases and J shed 3 bases, with 11 bases lying between them. The CDR3 contains 13 residues. Germline lookup yields CDR1 LNHDA and CDR2 SQIVND (reference sequence). CDR3 sequence reads: CASSSTGFYEQYF. In nucleotides, the CDR3 is TGTGCCAGTAGTTCCACAGGATTCTACGAGCAGTACTTC.

V gene TRBV6-2 or TRBV6-3 combines with J gene TRBJ2-7; the D gene is possibly TRBD2 (5 bases). From germline, CDR1 is MNHEY and CDR2 SVGEGT. This CDR3 region has 15 residues. The V end lost 8 bases, the J end lost 0 bases, and 17 bases lay between the germline ends. The chain's CDR3 is CASRPPSGSSYEQYF. The CDR3, as DNA: TGTGCCAGCCGCCCACCCTCGGGGAGCTCCTACGAGCAGTACTTC.

This chain joins TRBV2 and TRBJ2-5; 8 bases line up with TRBD1. This CDR3 is built from 16 residues. Germline assignment: CDR1 SNHLY and CDR2 FYNNEI. The V and J ends lost 8 bases and 0 bases, in that order; junction bases with no gene match: 11. The chain's CDR3 is CASHFSRDRHQETQYF. CDR3 sequence (DNA): TGTGCCAGCCACTTTTCCCGGGACAGGCACCAAGAGACCCAGTACTTC. Full variable domain (outside the CDR3, taken from reference TRBV2 and TRBJ2-5): EPEVTQTPSHQVTQMGQEVILRCVPISNHLYFYWYRQILGQKVEFLVSFYNNEISEKSEIFDDQFSVERPDGSNFTLKIRSTKLEDSAMYFCASHFSRDRHQETQYFGPGTRLLVL.

The chain uses TRBV24-1 and TRBJ2-3; TRBD1 agrees at 7 bases. After removal of 4 bases from V and 3 bases from J, the junction contained 9 bases not matched to a gene. CDR3 length: 16 amino acids. Germline CDR1 reads KGHDR; CDR2 reads SFDVKD. In DNA, the CDR3 is TGTGCCACCAGTGACCCCGACAGGGCGTATACAGATACGCAGTATTTT. It yields the protein CATSDPDRAYTDTQYF.

The V and J genes are TRBV16 and TRBJ2-7; no firm D call. Trimming removed 2 bases from V and 2 bases from J, with 13 bases in between. CDR3 length: 15 amino acids. Per the germline V gene, CDR1 is KGHSY and CDR2 is FQNENV. CDR3 coding DNA: TGTGCCAGCAGCCAAGGCTCGGGTCCACCCTACGAGCAGTACTTC. It codes for CASSQGSGPPYEQYF.

V usage is TRBV14 and J usage is TRBJ2-7, with 7 positions matching TRBD1. CDR3 length: 15 residues. CDR1 is SGHDN and CDR2 is FVKESK in the germline V gene. V lost 5 bases to trimming and J lost 5 bases; unmatched junction nucleotides: 12. CDR3 protein: CASSSYSTGIHEQYF. The CDR3 DNA follows: TGTGCCAGCAGCTCTTATTCGACAGGGATACACGAGCAGTACTTC.

The J gene is TRBJ2-7, the V gene TRBV2; the D is unclear. The CDR3 runs 13 residues. Between the trimmed V and J ends, which lost 5 bases and 6 bases, there was a span of 14 bases. Germline values: CDR1 SNHLY, CDR2 FYNNEI. This CDR3 reads CASSLNIPLEQYF. Written as DNA, the CDR3 is TGTGCCAGCAGTTTAAATATCCCACTCGAGCAGTACTTC.

The chain uses TRBV7-8 and TRBJ2-1; 9 nucleotides align to TRBD2. Trimming removed 3 bases from V and 7 bases from J; junction bases left unmatched: 10. This CDR3 is built from 16 residues. Germline-derived CDR1 and CDR2 are SGHVS and FQNEAQ. The CDR3 coding sequence is TGTGCCAGCAGCTTCCCGGGGAGCGGGAGGTTGAATGAGCAGTTCTTC. It translates to CASSFPGSGRLNEQFF.

The genes are TRBV24-1 and TRBJ2-7; 8 bases agree with TRBD1. CDR1 and CDR2 (germline): KGHDR, SFDVKD. Trimming removed 12 bases from V and 3 bases from J; junction bases left unmatched: 12. CDR3 size: 14 residues. The CDR3 DNA reads TGTGCCTCGCCACCCCGGGACAGGTTCTACGAGCAGTACTTC. Encoded protein: CASPPRDRFYEQYF.

V and J are TRBV10-3 and TRBJ1-1; 7 bases are shared with TRBD1. CDR3 length: 14 residues. Germline trimming cut 3 bases from V and 2 bases from J; bases unmatched to any gene: 3. Germline CDR1 is ENHRY and CDR2 is SYGVKD. The CDR3 region is CAISERGRNTEAFF. The CDR3 DNA sequence: TGTGCCATCAGTGAAAGGGGGCGAAACACTGAAGCTTTCTTT.

This clone was counted only a few times. This rearrangement joins TRBV19 to TRBJ2-3; D gene ambiguous. Trimming stripped 6 bases from V and 0 bases from J, with 13 bases between. The CDR3 extends over 15 amino acids. The V gene's germline CDR1 is LNHDA and CDR2 SQIVND (reference sequence). Written as DNA, the CDR3 is TGTGCCAGTAGCCTTACCGGGTTTAGCACAGATACGCAGTATTTT. Encoded protein: CASSLTGFSTDTQYF. Looking up the rest from reference TRBV19 and TRBJ2-3 gives the full variable domain: DGGITQSPKYLFRKEGQNVTLSCEQNLNHDAMYWYRQDPGQGLRLIYYSQIVNDFQKGDIAEGYSVSREKKESFPLTVTSAQKNPTAFYLCASSLTGFSTDTQYFGPGTRLTVL.

The chain uses TRBV6-5 and TRBJ1-2, with 12 nucleotides matching TRBD1. Germline V gene lookup returns CDR1 MNHEY and CDR2 SVGAGI. CDR3 size: 15 residues. The V and J ends lost 6 bases and 0 bases, in that order; junction bases with no gene match: 2. For the CDR3, the DNA is TGTGCCAGCAGGGGACAGGGGGCTTCTAACTATGGCTACACCTTC. As protein: CASRGQGASNYGYTF.

The chain has TRBV23-1 and TRBJ2-4; D remains ambiguous. TRBV23-1 belongs to the ORF category, with a function that is uncertain. V lost 7 bases, J lost 0 bases, and 16 bases lay in between. The CDR3 extends over 16 amino acids. Here the CDR3 reads CASMSTAWVAKNIQYF. The DNA for the CDR3 is TGCGCCAGCATGTCTACAGCCTGGGTAGCCAAAAACATTCAGTACTTC.